The 32 T cell receptor beta chains given below trace back to one sample, sequenced in a study of Graves' ophthalmopathy and Graves' hyperthyroidism (dated by TCRdb to 2016 to 2018). The listed sequencing device is Illumina HiSeq 2000. For repertoire sequencing, TCR beta CDR3 regions were amplified from RNA transcripts. The first round was an RT-PCR using HTBI primers with the Qiagen OneStep RT-PCR kit, and this first round was followed by a second-round multiplex PCR, then size selection and purification. TCRdb trimmed the raw reads at Q25, called clones with MiXCR and kept productive beta chains. Identical CDR3 proteins give one entry, which carries the most common genes and DNA. This sample gives approximately 410,000 distinct CDR3 sequences in total; approximately 15% of them show up just once. The ten biggest clones cover about 7% of the sample. The sample taken for sequencing was peripheral blood. These TCRs come from a woman between 18 and 30 years old with stable Graves' hyperthyroidism. Donor details come from another sample of the same person, matched by shared clones.

This clonotype was seen at least ten times. The CDR3 coding sequence is TGTGCCAGTACCGATTGGGAGACCCAGTACTTC. It is translated as CASTDWETQYF. The chain uses TRBV19 and TRBJ2-5; D gene uncertain. The CDR3 is 11 residues long. Germline assignment: CDR1 LNHDA and CDR2 SQIVND (reference sequence). Trimming took off 7 bases at V and 5 bases at J, with 8 bases between the two ends.

This clonotype came up many times. The chain joins TRBV29-1 to TRBJ1-2; D is possibly TRBD1 (5 bases). This CDR3 is built from 12 residues. V lost 5 bases, J lost 8 bases, and 15 bases lay in between. Per germline, CDR1 SQVTM and CDR2 ANQGSEA. CDR3 in amino acids: CSVTRGGDGYTF. As DNA, the CDR3 is TGCAGCGTTACTCGGGGAGGGGACGGCTACACCTTC. Combining the CDR3 with reference TRBV29-1 and TRBJ1-2 gives the whole variable domain SAVISQKPSRDICQRGTSLTIQCQVDSQVTMMFWYRQQPGQSLTLIATANQGSEATYESGFVIDKFPISRPNLTFSTLTVSNMSPEDSSIYLCSVTRGGDGYTFGSGTRLTVV.

This clonotype was seen repeatedly, ten times or more. This chain connects TRBV27 to TRBJ1-1; 12 positions match TRBD1. The length of the CDR3 is 13 residues. The junction had 7 bases not matched to a gene; V was cut back by 9 bases and J by 8 bases. Per germline, CDR1 MNHEY and CDR2 SMNVEV (reference sequence). The CDR3 nucleotides read TGTGCCAGTTCGGGGACAGGGGGCTTCGAAGCTTTCTTT. Its protein is CASSGTGGFEAFF.

This clonotype has ten or more counts. In nucleotides, the CDR3 is TGTGCCAGCAGTGTCACACAGAACTATGGCTACACCTTC. Encoded protein: CASSVTQNYGYTF. V is TRBV6-1 and J is TRBJ1-2; D is ambiguous. CDR1 MNHNS and CDR2 SASEGT come from the germline V gene. Trimming shortened V by 4 bases and J by 2 bases, and 8 bases separated the two germline ends. CDR3 length equals 13 residues.

This clonotype occurred a few times. J is TRBJ1-6 and V is TRBV6-2 or TRBV6-3; D may be TRBD1 (5 bases). V lost 4 bases to trimming and J lost 7 bases, with 20 bases between them. Germline CDR1 reads MNHEY; CDR2 reads SVGEGT. This CDR3 spans 17 amino acids. CDR3 sequence: CASSSHWMKGRNSPLHF. In nucleotides, the CDR3 is TGTGCCAGCAGTTCCCATTGGATGAAGGGGCGGAATTCACCCCTCCACTTT.

The chain recombines TRBV6-1 with TRBJ1-5, with TRBD1 matching over 9 bases. The germline CDR1 and CDR2 sequences are MNHNS and SASEGT. Trimming removed 6 bases from V and 0 bases from J; junction bases left unmatched: 9. The length of the CDR3 is 17 residues. DNA for the CDR3: TGTGCCAGCAGACGAGGACAGGGGCGATCTAGCAATCAGCCCCAGCATTTT. It encodes CASRRGQGRSSNQPQHF.

The chain links TRBV20-1 to TRBJ2-7, with TRBD1 matching over 10 bases. V was pared by 6 bases and J by 0 bases, with 11 bases of the junction left unmatched. The germline V gene encodes CDR1 DFQATT and CDR2 SNEGSKA (reference sequence). The CDR3 runs to 16 residues. The CDR3: CSAQLTGQGISYEQYF. For the CDR3, the DNA is TGCAGTGCCCAATTAACGGGACAGGGGATCTCCTACGAGCAGTACTTC.

The genes are TRBV12-3 or TRBV12-4 and TRBJ1-2, with no clear D. The CDR3 totals 12 residues. Deletions cut 7 bases from V and 4 bases from J, with 10 bases between. CDR3 loop: CASTGITYGYTF. CDR3 DNA sequence: TGTGCCAGCACCGGGATTACCTATGGCTACACCTTC.

In its sample, this clonotype was seen many times. The chain couples TRBV19 to TRBJ2-7; TRBD2 is a possible D gene (6 bases). Germline lookup yields CDR1 LNHDA and CDR2 SQIVND (reference sequence). Between the trimmed V and J ends, which lost 3 bases and 2 bases, there was a span of 11 bases. The CDR3 totals 14 residues. The chain's CDR3 is CASSIRGTPYEQYF. In DNA form, the CDR3 reads TGTGCCAGTAGTATTAGAGGGACTCCCTACGAGCAGTACTTC. Supplemented by reference TRBV19 and TRBJ2-7, the full variable domain reads DGGITQSPKYLFRKEGQNVTLSCEQNLNHDAMYWYRQDPGQGLRLIYYSQIVNDFQKGDIAEGYSVSREKKESFPLTVTSAQKNPTAFYLCASSIRGTPYEQYFGPGTRLTVT.

Comments on this clonotype: An end of the junction does not agree with germline; a read error may underlie this. The chain uses TRBV11-1 and TRBJ1-1; perhaps TRBD1 as D (5 bases). In germline, CDR1 is SGHAT, CDR2 FQDESV (reference sequence). The CDR3 is 16 residues long. CDR3 protein: CASSPGAGRANSEAFF. The CDR3 DNA follows: TGTGCCAGCAGCCCCGGGGCGGGACGAGCGAACTCTGAAGCTTTCTTT.

CDR3 amino acids: CASSSPLHQPQHF. The CDR3 DNA follows: TGTGCCAGCAGTTCCCCCCTGCACCAGCCCCAGCATTTT. The J gene is TRBJ1-5, the V gene TRBV6-5; D is undetermined. This CDR3 is 13 amino acids long. Trimming removed 4 bases from V and 7 bases from J, with 11 bases in between. Germline V gene lookup returns CDR1 MNHEY and CDR2 SVGAGI.

Many counts were recorded for this clonotype. The chain recombines TRBV6-2 or TRBV6-3 with TRBJ1-1; 8 nucleotides match TRBD1. There are 14 residues in the CDR3. J lost 10 bases, V lost 0 bases, and 7 bases had no gene match. CDR1 and CDR2 from the germline V gene are MNHEY and SVGEGT. CDR3 coding DNA: TGTGCCAGCAGTTACTCTGGACAGGGAGGGGTAGCTTTCTTT. Its protein is CASSYSGQGGVAFF.

At least ten counts were recorded for this clonotype. This chain uses TRBV6-5 with TRBJ2-7; the D gene is possibly TRBD1 (6 bases). Germline V gene data show CDR1 as MNHEY and CDR2 as SVGAGI. The CDR3 sequence is 14 residues long. V lost 2 bases, J lost 6 bases, and 14 bases lay in between. Written as DNA, the CDR3 is TGTGCCAGCAGTTACGACAGGAGCCTCTCCGAGCAGTACTTC. Protein product: CASSYDRSLSEQYF.

This clonotype was seen at least ten times. V usage is TRBV24-1 and J usage is TRBJ1-5; 7 bases line up with TRBD1. This CDR3 has 14 amino acids. Germline V gene data show CDR1 as KGHDR and CDR2 as SFDVKD. V lost 6 bases, J lost 6 bases, and 7 bases stayed unmatched. CDR3 residues: CATSTTGEAQPQHF. In DNA, the CDR3 is TGTGCCACCAGTACCACAGGGGAAGCTCAGCCCCAGCATTTT.

This clonotype was detected ten times or more. The chain uses TRBV12-3 or TRBV12-4 and TRBJ1-1, with D tentatively TRBD1 (6 bases). The CDR3 sequence is 14 residues long. V was shortened by 2 bases and J by 5 bases, with 12 bases between the two germline ends. This chain's CDR3 is CASSLTGQTTEAFF. The CDR3 nucleotides read TGTGCCAGCAGTTTAACAGGGCAAACAACTGAAGCTTTCTTT.

In this sample, this clonotype turned up many times. V is TRBV2 and J is TRBJ1-6, with D maybe TRBD1 (5 bases). CDR1 and CDR2 (germline): SNHLY, FYNNEI. The CDR3 loop spans 12 amino acids. Trimming left V 7 bases short and J 9 bases short, with 10 bases between. The CDR3: CASTGRGSPLHF. CDR3 in DNA: TGTGCCAGCACAGGGCGCGGTTCACCCCTCCACTTT. The full variable domain, its missing parts supplied by reference TRBV2 and TRBJ1-6, is EPEVTQTPSHQVTQMGQEVILRCVPISNHLYFYWYRQILGQKVEFLVSFYNNEISEKSEIFDDQFSVERPDGSNFTLKIRSTKLEDSAMYFCASTGRGSPLHFGNGTRLTVT.

The sample holds many counts of this clonotype. The chain carries TRBV12-5 and TRBJ1-5; no firm D call. Deletions cut 3 bases from V and 3 bases from J, with 12 bases between. This CDR3 is built from 15 residues. Germline V gene sequence: CDR1 LGHNT, CDR2 FRNRAP. CDR3 loop: CASGFSGRHNQPQHF. The CDR3, as DNA: TGTGCTAGTGGTTTCTCCGGACGGCACAATCAGCCCCAGCATTTT.

This clonotype was seen ten or more times. This sequence joins TRBV12-3 or TRBV12-4 and TRBJ1-6; D unresolved. Trimming removed 3 bases at V and 8 bases at J, with 11 bases between. This CDR3 has 14 amino acids. CDR3 sequence: CASSFGQWDSPLHF. DNA of the CDR3: TGTGCCAGCAGTTTCGGCCAGTGGGATTCACCCCTCCACTTT.

The V and J genes are TRBV20-1 and TRBJ2-5, with TRBD2 as a possible D gene (6 bases). CDR3 size: 16 residues. Trimming stripped 6 bases from V and 5 bases from J, with 25 bases between. Germline V gene lookup returns CDR1 DFQATT and CDR2 SNEGSKA (reference sequence). The CDR3 sequence: CSATLLVGGPGETQYF. The CDR3 nucleotides are TGCAGTGCCACCCTCCTGGTGGGGGGACCAGGGGAGACCCAGTACTTC.

This clonotype was observed many times. V is TRBV18 and J is TRBJ1-6, with a weak D call TRBD1 (5 bases). The CDR3 is 16 residues long. V was cut by 3 bases and J by 6 bases, with 15 bases left in between. The germline V gene has CDR1 KGHSH and CDR2 LQKENI. In DNA, the CDR3 is TGTGCCAGCTCACCGGACGGGGACGGGGTTAATTCACCCCTCCACTTT. Translated, it gives CASSPDGDGVNSPLHF.

The chain employs TRBV6-1 and TRBJ2-5; perhaps TRBD2 as D (6 bases). This CDR3 is built from 13 residues. The germline V gene has CDR1 MNHNS and CDR2 SASEGT. Trimming removed 6 bases from V and 5 bases from J, with 13 bases in between. The chain's CDR3 is CASRGTVRETQYF. The DNA of the CDR3 is TGTGCCAGCAGAGGGACTGTCCGTGAGACCCAGTACTTC.

There are many counts of this clonotype. The chain carries TRBV5-1 and TRBJ2-7; D not resolved. V was trimmed by 0 bases and J by 5 bases, leaving 12 bases between them. Germline values: CDR1 SGHRS, CDR2 YFSETQ. The CDR3 contains 14 residues. DNA for the CDR3: TGCGCCAGCAGCTTGGGGCACTCCAGTGACGAGCAGTACTTC. Its protein product is CASSLGHSSDEQYF.

Turning to this clonotype: One base away lies a much larger clone, so this may be a sequencing read error. The chain is built from TRBV29-1 and TRBJ2-5, with a weak D call TRBD2 (5 bases). Germline CDR1 SQVTM, CDR2 ANQGSEA. The CDR3 is made up of 12 amino acids. The CDR3 bases are TGCAGCGTTGGGACTCGCCGAGAGGCCCAGTACTTC. Protein: CSVGTRREAQYF.

Concerning this clonotype itself: This is likely a read error, given that the CDR3 carries no conserved phenylalanine or tryptophan at its end. The genes are TRBV11-2 and TRBJ1-2; D gene ambiguous. The V gene's germline CDR1 is SGHAT and CDR2 FQNNGV. The CDR3 runs to 16 residues. The CDR3 region is CANSFPEDGRDYGYTV. The DNA of the CDR3 is TGTGCCAACAGCTTCCCGGAGGACGGAAGGGACTATGGCTACACCGTC.

This clonotype was detected many times. The rearrangement links TRBV15 to TRBJ2-7, with 8 bases identical to TRBD1. Germline CDR1 is LNHNV and CDR2 is YYDKDF (reference sequence). Germline trimming cut 4 bases from V and 0 bases from J; bases unmatched to any gene: 8. CDR3 length: 16 residues. In DNA, the CDR3 is TGTGCCACCAGCATAGACCGGGACAGGTCCTCCTACGAGCAGTACTTC. The encoded protein is CATSIDRDRSSYEQYF.

This clonotype was recorded at least ten times. The J gene is TRBJ2-5, the V gene TRBV7-3; D tentatively reads TRBD1 or TRBD2 (5 bases each). V was pared by 2 bases and J by 6 bases, with 10 bases between. Germline CDR1 reads SGHTA; CDR2 reads FQGTGA. CDR3 length: 13 amino acids. CDR3 sequence reads: CASSLVWGQTQYF. The CDR3 DNA sequence: TGTGCCAGCAGCTTAGTGTGGGGACAGACCCAGTACTTC.

This clonotype turned up a few times. A much more abundant neighbour one base away suggests this may be a read error. The chain carries TRBV27 and TRBJ1-6; TRBD1 aligns across 9 bases. The CDR3 covers 14 residues. The germline gives CDR1 MNHEY, CDR2 SMNVEV (reference sequence). CDR3 bases: TGTGCCGGCAGACGACAGGGGGGAAATTCACCCCTCCACTTT. This encodes CAGRRQGGNSPLHF.

This clonotype occurred once. The chain has TRBV20-1 and TRBJ2-7, with D perhaps matching TRBD2 (5 bases). Trimming removed 1 base from V and 2 bases from J, with 12 bases in between. The germline V gene encodes CDR1 DFQATT and CDR2 SNEGSKA (reference sequence). The CDR3 loop spans 14 amino acids. CDR3 nucleotide sequence: TGCAGTGCTAGAGGGAGGCATGGAACCTACGAGCAGTACTTC. Amino acids: CSARGRHGTYEQYF.

In its sample, this clonotype was seen many times. The chain recombines TRBV6-5 with TRBJ1-3, with unresolved D. This CDR3 is built from 16 residues. The V end lost 2 bases, the J end lost 0 bases, and 11 bases lay between the germline ends. Germline V CDR1 and CDR2: MNHEY, SVGAGI. For the CDR3, the DNA is TGTGCCAGCAGTTACCGGACGGGAACCTCTGGAAACACCATATATTTT. Translation gives CASSYRTGTSGNTIYF.

This clonotype has a count of ten or more. The CDR3 is CASVRDRGDQPQHF. The CDR3 coding sequence is TGTGCTAGTGTAAGGGACAGGGGCGATCAGCCCCAGCATTTT. The chain joins TRBV12-5 to TRBJ1-5; 10 positions agree with TRBD1. Trimming cost V 7 bases and J 5 bases; bases outside gene matches: 5. Germline V gives CDR1 LGHNT, CDR2 FRNRAP. CDR3 length: 14 amino acids.

At least ten counts were recorded for this clonotype. The rearrangement links TRBV10-3 to TRBJ1-2; 8 bases line up with TRBD1. The V segment lost 3 bases and the J segment 6 bases; nucleotides outside the gene matches: 6. The CDR3 consists of 14 residues. Germline V gives CDR1 ENHRY, CDR2 SYGVKD. CDR3 in amino acids: CAISDQGQADGYTF. The CDR3, as DNA: TGTGCCATCAGTGACCAGGGACAGGCAGATGGCTACACCTTC.

This clonotype was seen many times. The V call is TRBV15, the J call TRBJ1-2; TRBD1 matches 8 bases. The V gene's germline CDR1 is LNHNV and CDR2 YYDKDF (reference sequence). CDR3 size: 17 residues. Losses at the gene ends were 0 bases for V and 3 bases for J; bases not matched to a gene: 9. CDR3 nucleotide sequence: TGTGCCACCAGCAGAGAGGGCAGGGGGCTGGGGTACTATGGCTACACCTTC. It translates to CATSREGRGLGYYGYTF.